The T cell receptor beta chain described here comes from a study of regulatory T cells in long-lasting Graves disease. Assembly of TCR beta libraries relied on iRepertoire HTBI primers together with Arm-PCR of CDR3 regions. TCRdb processed the multiplex PCR reads anew with MiXCR; each CDR3 protein has one entry. Of 650,000 to 700,000 distinct CDR3 sequences listed, around 30% are singletons. The CDR3 runs to 16 residues. J was trimmed by 2 bases and V by 5 bases; bases with no gene match: 11. Germline loops: CDR1 SGHAT, CDR2 FQNNGV. Time point in this sample: persistent/refractory GD, antithyroid drugs over 5 years with positive TRAb. Extracted PBMC RNA gave rise to the TCR library.

The specimen was peripheral blood mononuclear cells (PBMCs), collected when the disease was refractory, from a patient treated with antithyroid drugs. This sequence originates from a female donor with Graves disease. This chain links TRBV11-2 with TRBJ1-2; TRBD1 aligns across 7 bases. CDR3 in DNA: TGTGCCAGCAGCCTCCGGACAGGTCGGGGAAACTATGGCTACACCTTC. Translation gives CASSLRTGRGNYGYTF.